Below are 12 T cell receptor beta chains sequenced from a single sample in a study of T cells after posttransplantation cyclophosphamide. Repertoires were generated with immunoSEQ multiplex PCR, while TCRdb's copy carries only in-frame clones and drops some. The sample lists 7,500 to 10,000 clones, about 90% occurring once. Methotrexate plus calcineurin inhibitor accompanied controls' myeloablative marrow transplants; sampling was 1 year later. This sample comprised PBMCs, obtained just over 440 days after allogeneic stem cell transplant with calcineurin inhibitor and methotrexate. The origin of the receptors is a male patient aged 50 or older who received an allogeneic stem cell transplant from an unrelated donor, was CMV-positive, and had chronic GVHD only. Some T cells may be provided by the graft donor.

The chain links TRBV2 to TRBJ2-2; D call uncertain. The V gene lost 4 bases and the J gene lost 5 bases, with 14 bases spanning the gap. The CDR3 has 15 amino acids. CDR1 SNHLY and CDR2 FYNNEI come from the germline V gene. The CDR3 here is CASSVGGPRTGELFF. The DNA for the CDR3 is TGTGCCAGCAGTGTAGGCGGTCCGAGAACCGGGGAGCTGTTTTTT.

The genes are TRBV12-5 and TRBJ2-1, with D hard to call. The CDR3 covers 13 residues. Germline CDR1 LGHNT, CDR2 FRNRAP. Trimming removed 2 bases from V and 11 bases from J, with 13 bases in between. CDR3 in amino acids: CASGLPPGTQQFF. CDR3 bases: TGTGCTAGTGGTTTGCCACCAGGCACACAGCAGTTCTTC.

The CDR3 DNA is TGTGCCAGCAGCGTAGGGGTAGATACGCAGTATTTT. Encoded protein: CASSVGVDTQYF. The V gene is TRBV5-4, the J gene TRBJ2-3; possible D gene TRBD1, 5 bases. Germline loops: CDR1 SGHNT, CDR2 YYREEE (reference sequence). The CDR3 is made up of 12 amino acids. V was cut by 4 bases and J by 5 bases, with 8 bases left in between.

The genes are TRBV9 and TRBJ1-3; D perhaps matches TRBD1 (5 bases). This CDR3 has 17 amino acids. V gave up 2 bases and J gave up 8 bases, with 23 bases separating them. Germline V gene lookup returns CDR1 SGDLS and CDR2 YYNGEE. The CDR3 reads CASSVSPIRVKGDTIYF. DNA of the CDR3: TGTGCCAGCAGCGTCTCCCCCATCAGGGTTAAAGGGGACACCATATATTTT.

The rearrangement uses TRBV28 and TRBJ2-3; D uncertain. Trimming took off 6 bases at V and 5 bases at J, with 9 bases between the two ends. Germline loops: CDR1 MDHEN, CDR2 SYDVKM. CDR3 length: 12 amino acids. The CDR3: CASSTREDTQYF. The CDR3 coding sequence is TGTGCCAGCAGCACCCGCGAAGATACGCAGTATTTT. Full variable domain (rest looked up from reference TRBV28 and TRBJ2-3): DVKVTQSSRYLVKRTGEKVFLECVQDMDHENMFWYRQDPGLGLRLIYFSYDVKMKEKGDIPEGYSVSREKKERFSLILESASTNQTSMYLCASSTREDTQYFGPGTRLTVL.

The chain is built from TRBV10-3 and TRBJ2-1, with TRBD1 as a possible D gene (5 bases). Trimming took off 0 bases at V and 6 bases at J, with 15 bases between the two ends. The CDR3 is 16 residues long. Per germline, CDR1 ENHRY and CDR2 SYGVKD. CDR3 sequence: CAISESRLEGVNEQFF. The CDR3 DNA follows: TGTGCCATCAGTGAGTCCCGTCTTGAAGGGGTCAATGAGCAGTTCTTC.

Notes on this clone: An end of the junction differs from the germline gene, which may be a read error. This chain links TRBV6-1 with TRBJ1-2; D is ambiguous. The CDR3 extends over 8 amino acids. Germline V lookup: CDR1 MNHNS, CDR2 SASEGT. The CDR3 nucleotides read TGTGCCAGCAGTGGTCACAACTTC. Encoded protein: CASSGHNF.

In DNA, the CDR3 is TGCGCCAGCAGCTTGGGACTAACGGGGGACGAGCAGTACTTC. It specifies CASSLGLTGDEQYF. The J gene is TRBJ2-7, the V gene TRBV5-1, with TRBD2 as a possible D gene (6 bases). The germline gives CDR1 SGHRS, CDR2 YFSETQ. V lost 0 bases to trimming and J lost 5 bases, with 12 bases between them. CDR3 size: 14 residues.

The chain uses TRBV7-6 and TRBJ2-7; TRBD2 might be the D (5 bases). The V and J ends lost 5 bases and 1 base respectively, with 15 bases between them. This CDR3 spans 15 amino acids. Germline CDR1 SGHVS, CDR2 FNYEAQ. Here the CDR3 reads CASSRGGGLSYEQYF. CDR3 DNA: TGTGCCAGCAGCCGCGGCGGAGGCCTTTCCTACGAGCAGTACTTC.

The genes are TRBV28 and TRBJ2-5; the match to TRBD1 covers 7 bases. The CDR3 totals 13 residues. Germline CDR1 and CDR2: MDHEN and SYDVKM. J lost 6 bases, V lost 3 bases, and 4 bases had no gene match. CDR3 in amino acids: CASSFSGGKTQYF. CDR3 coding DNA: TGTGCCAGCAGTTTTTCAGGGGGAAAGACCCAGTACTTC. Variable domain in full (rest from reference TRBV28 and TRBJ2-5): DVKVTQSSRYLVKRTGEKVFLECVQDMDHENMFWYRQDPGLGLRLIYFSYDVKMKEKGDIPEGYSVSREKKERFSLILESASTNQTSMYLCASSFSGGKTQYFGPGTRLLVL.

A single count supports this clone. The rearrangement links TRBV7-8 to TRBJ2-6; D remains ambiguous. Trimming shortened V by 8 bases and J by 1 base, and 3 bases separated the two germline ends. Germline values: CDR1 SGHVS, CDR2 FQNEAQ. CDR3 length: 12 amino acids. CDR3 protein: CASLSGANVLTF. CDR3 coding DNA: TGTGCCAGCTTATCTGGGGCCAACGTCCTGACTTTC. Variable domain in full (rest from reference TRBV7-8 and TRBJ2-6): GAGVSQSPRYKVAKRGQDVALRCDPISGHVSLFWYQQALGQGPEFLTYFQNEAQLDKSGLPSDRFFAERPEGSVSTLKIQRTQQEDSAVYLCASLSGANVLTFGAGSRLTVL.

The gene calls are TRBV18 and TRBJ1-1; no firm D call. Germline CDR1 KGHSH, CDR2 LQKENI. The CDR3 extends over 18 amino acids. V was trimmed by 0 bases and J by 0 bases, leaving 17 bases between them. The CDR3 spells CASSPPLSGGRLNTEAFF. CDR3 coding DNA: TGTGCCAGCTCACCACCTCTTTCGGGAGGGCGATTGAACACTGAAGCTTTCTTT.